This T cell receptor (beta chain) was recovered during a study of blood T cells in healthy people across ages. Overall study results and limits: PBMCs that were unsorted prevented a conclusive naive versus antigen-experienced comparison.

Sample-barcoded 5' priming and a J-beta primer mix drove a second PCR of about 6 to 12 cycles. Using its own MiXCR run on the 5' RACE reads, TCRdb lists one record per CDR3 protein. The sample yields about 580,000 distinct CDR3 sequences, 45% to 55% seen once. Points on this clonotype: No antigen is known for it.

Per sample, a minimum of 6 million PBMCs were isolated. The CDR3 length is 14 residues. The germline gives CDR1 MNHEY, CDR2 SVGEGT. Trimming stripped 2 bases from V and 8 bases from J, with 13 bases between. What was sequenced was blood. The chain uses TRBV6-2 or TRBV6-3 and TRBJ2-1; D might be TRBD2 (5 bases). This TCR was recovered from a man aged 80 or over in good health. CDR3 coding DNA: TGTGCCAGCAGTTACGGGAGCCTCGCGGATGAGCAGTTCTTC. It specifies CASSYGSLADEQFF.